The next 23 T cell receptor beta chains were all read from a single sample in a study of cytomegalovirus exposure and HLA in healthy donors. Both 60 Vbeta primers and 13 Jbeta primers went into the PCR. The repertoire was sequenced with immunoSEQ multiplex PCR; TCRdb's copy has only in-frame clones and lacks some. This table holds fewer than 110,000 clones, 65% to 80% found once. The material sequenced was PBMCs. These receptors were taken from a male donor in good health and CMV-seronegative.

The chain combines TRBV18 with TRBJ2-5; 9 bases align to TRBD2. The germline gives CDR1 KGHSH, CDR2 LQKENI. The CDR3 is 14 amino acids. J was trimmed by 1 base and V by 3 bases; bases with no gene match: 0. The CDR3 DNA follows: TGTGCCAGCTCACCGACTAGCGGCCAAGAGACCCAGTACTTC. Translation: CASSPTSGQETQYF.

The chain has TRBV28 and TRBJ2-3, with 7 bases fitting TRBD2. J gave up 4 bases and V 3 bases, and 10 bases lay outside the gene matches. CDR1 is MDHEN and CDR2 is SYDVKM in the germline V gene. This CDR3 region has 16 residues. The CDR3 here is CASSLVGAGASDTQYF. Written as DNA, the CDR3 is TGTGCCAGCAGTTTGGTAGGGGCGGGAGCTTCAGATACGCAGTATTTT.

The V call is TRBV10-2, the J call TRBJ2-1, with 10 bases that match TRBD2. Looked up from germline, CDR1 is WSHSY and CDR2 is SAAADI. The junction had 3 bases not matched to a gene; V was cut back by 3 bases and J by 4 bases. The CDR3 length is 15 residues. This CDR3 reads CASSEGLAAYNEQFF. CDR3 coding DNA: TGCGCCAGCAGTGAAGGACTAGCGGCTTACAATGAGCAGTTCTTC.

This chain connects TRBV6-5 to TRBJ2-1, with D possibly TRBD2 on 5 matching bases. The CDR3 has 15 amino acids. V shed 4 bases and J shed 1 base, with 11 bases lying between them. Germline assignment: CDR1 MNHEY and CDR2 SVGAGI. The CDR3 loop reads CASSSLAGSYNEQFF. CDR3 coding DNA: TGTGCCAGCAGTTCTCTAGCTGGGTCCTACAATGAGCAGTTCTTC.

The CDR3 region is CASSFPPSQGAAFF. The CDR3 DNA sequence: TGTGCCAGCAGTTTTCCTCCCTCCCAGGGGGCCGCTTTCTTT. The rearrangement links TRBV28 to TRBJ1-1; 8 bases agree with TRBD1. Germline loops: CDR1 MDHEN, CDR2 SYDVKM. Trimming at V came to 3 bases and at J to 11 bases, leaving 11 bases not matched to a gene. The CDR3 consists of 14 residues.

The rearrangement links TRBV27 to TRBJ1-5; the match to TRBD1 covers 11 bases. In germline, CDR1 is MNHEY, CDR2 SMNVEV (reference sequence). Trimming took 5 bases from V and 4 from J; bases not matched to a gene: 7. The CDR3 spans 16 residues. This chain's CDR3 is CASSGRGQGGNQPQHF. Here the CDR3 DNA reads TGTGCCAGCAGTGGTAGGGGACAGGGGGGAAATCAGCCCCAGCATTTT.

The chain employs TRBV5-1 and TRBJ2-3; 7 positions agree with TRBD2. CDR1 and CDR2 from the germline V gene are SGHRS and YFSETQ. Losses at the gene ends were 2 bases for V and 2 bases for J; bases not matched to a gene: 5. The CDR3 spans 15 residues. CDR3 protein: CASSFLAGYTDTQYF. CDR3 DNA sequence: TGCGCCAGCAGCTTTTTAGCGGGCTACACAGATACGCAGTATTTT.

Concerning this clone itself: Other DNA sequences from this sample encode an identical CDR3 as well. V and J are TRBV10-2 and TRBJ2-1; 8 bases agree with TRBD2. The CDR3 has 15 amino acids. V was pared by 4 bases and J by 3 bases, with 5 bases of the junction left unmatched. The germline gives CDR1 WSHSY, CDR2 SAAADI. This CDR3 is CASSARTSGYNEQFF. CDR3 in DNA: TGCGCCAGCAGTGCCCGTACTAGCGGCTACAATGAGCAGTTCTTC.

V and J are TRBV13 and TRBJ2-1, with D perhaps matching TRBD1 (5 bases). Germline V lookup: CDR1 PRHDT, CDR2 FYEKMQ (reference sequence). Trimming removed 2 bases at V and 9 bases at J, with 20 bases between. The CDR3 sequence is 16 residues long. This CDR3 is CASSLRRERGLVEQFF. CDR3 nucleotides: TGTGCCAGCAGCTTAAGAAGGGAAAGGGGATTGGTTGAGCAGTTCTTC.

The V and J genes are TRBV7-9 and TRBJ2-5, with TRBD2 matching 8 bases. The V and J ends lost 5 bases and 1 base, in that order; junction bases with no gene match: 3. The germline V gene encodes CDR1 SEHNR and CDR2 FQNEAQ (reference sequence). The CDR3 extends over 14 amino acids. The CDR3 bases are TGTGCCAGCAGCCGGACTAGCTCCCAAGAGACCCAGTACTTC. Amino acid sequence: CASSRTSSQETQYF.

The gene calls are TRBV28 and TRBJ2-2, with D unclear. CDR3 size: 13 residues. Trimming cost V 3 bases and J 1 base, with 3 bases left between them. Germline V gene sequence: CDR1 MDHEN, CDR2 SYDVKM. The CDR3 coding sequence is TGTGCCAGCAGTTTGAGGAACACCGGGGAGCTGTTTTTT. Encoded protein: CASSLRNTGELFF.

CDR3 sequence (DNA): TGTGCCAGCAGCTTCAGGACTAGCGGGGTTCAACACTCCTACGAGCAGTACTTC. This encodes CASSFRTSGVQHSYEQYF. The V gene is TRBV13, the J gene TRBJ2-7, with 12 nucleotides matching TRBD2. The V and J ends lost 3 bases and 0 bases, in that order; junction bases with no gene match: 9. Germline CDR1 PRHDT, CDR2 FYEKMQ (reference sequence). CDR3 length: 18 residues. The full variable domain, rest sourced from reference TRBV13 and TRBJ2-7, is AAGVIQSPRHLIKEKRETATLKCYPIPRHDTVYWYQQGPGQDPQFLISFYEKMQSDKGSIPDRFSAQQFSDYHSELNMSSLELGDSALYFCASSFRTSGVQHSYEQYFGPGTRLTVT.

The CDR3 region has the DNA TGTGCCAGCAGCTTAACGGAGGGGGCTAGAGCTTTCTTT. This gives the protein CASSLTEGARAFF. The rearrangement uses TRBV7-3 and TRBJ1-1; the match to TRBD1 covers 7 bases. This CDR3 contains 13 residues. Germline values: CDR1 SGHTA, CDR2 FQGTGA. V was clipped by 0 bases and J by 10 bases; unmatched bases: 5. Complete variable domain (other parts from reference TRBV7-3 and TRBJ1-1): GAGVSQTPSNKVTEKGKYVELRCDPISGHTALYWYRQSLGQGPEFLIYFQGTGAADDSGLPNDRFFAVRPEGSVSTLKIQRTERGDSAVYLCASSLTEGARAFFGQGTRLTVV.

This clone was detected a few times. The V call is TRBV6-5, the J call TRBJ1-2, with D perhaps matching TRBD1 (5 bases). The CDR3 contains 13 residues. In germline, CDR1 is MNHEY, CDR2 SVGAGI. The V gene lost 6 bases and the J gene lost 4 bases, with 12 bases spanning the gap. DNA of the CDR3: TGTGCCAGCAGACCCGGGGGGAGCTATGGCTACACCTTC. Encoded protein: CASRPGGSYGYTF.

The V gene is TRBV4-1, the J gene TRBJ1-3; D gene ambiguous. The germline V gene encodes CDR1 MGHRA and CDR2 YSYEKL. This CDR3 contains 17 residues. V was cut by 0 bases and J by 0 bases, with 12 bases left in between. This CDR3 reads CASSQDSARNSGNTIYF. CDR3 nucleotide sequence: TGCGCCAGCAGCCAAGATAGCGCCCGCAACTCTGGAAACACCATATATTTT.

V usage is TRBV7-2 and J usage is TRBJ1-1, with unresolved D. V lost 4 bases and J lost 1, with 16 bases in between. Germline CDR1 is SGHTA and CDR2 is FQGNSA. The CDR3 covers 16 residues. The CDR3 nucleotides are TGTGCCAGCAGCTACGGATTCGGAGAGGGGAACACTGAAGCTTTCTTT. Translating it yields CASSYGFGEGNTEAFF.

This clone was picked up one time. The chain links TRBV5-1 to TRBJ2-3, with TRBD2 identical over 11 bases. Germline V gives CDR1 SGHRS, CDR2 YFSETQ. After removal of 0 bases from V and 4 bases from J, the junction contained 4 bases not matched to a gene. The CDR3 loop spans 16 amino acids. The CDR3 coding sequence is TGCGCCAGCAGCTTGGGACTAGCGGGATATCCAGATACGCAGTATTTT. It translates to CASSLGLAGYPDTQYF.

The rearrangement uses TRBV6-1 and TRBJ1-1; D might be TRBD1 (6 bases). The CDR3 is made up of 14 amino acids. V lost 10 bases and J 2 bases, leaving 17 bases between the germline ends. CDR1 MNHNS and CDR2 SASEGT come from the germline V gene. This chain's CDR3 is CATLAGTYNTEAFF. The DNA for the CDR3 is TGTGCCACCCTTGCCGGGACATACAACACTGAAGCTTTCTTT.

The V gene is TRBV12-5, the J gene TRBJ1-1; TRBD1 matches 8 bases. Germline V gene lookup returns CDR1 LGHNT and CDR2 FRNRAP. CDR3 length equals 16 residues. Germline trimming cut 2 bases from V and 6 bases from J; bases unmatched to any gene: 11. The CDR3: CASGLSTWTGRAEAFF. In DNA form, the CDR3 reads TGTGCTAGTGGTTTGTCAACCTGGACAGGGAGGGCTGAAGCTTTCTTT.

This clone was counted between two and nine times. The chain uses TRBV2 and TRBJ2-7, with TRBD1 identical over 7 bases. J lost 3 bases, V lost 7 bases, and 12 bases had no gene match. The CDR3 runs to 15 residues. The germline V gene has CDR1 SNHLY and CDR2 FYNNEI. CDR3: CASISTGITFYEQYF. CDR3 bases: TGTGCCAGCATTTCGACAGGGATTACCTTCTACGAGCAGTACTTC.

V is TRBV29-1 and J is TRBJ2-7; 8 bases line up with TRBD2. Trimming removed 1 base from V and 4 bases from J; junction bases left unmatched: 12. This CDR3 is built from 16 residues. CDR1 SQVTM and CDR2 ANQGSEA come from the germline V gene. The CDR3 DNA sequence: TGCAGCGTTGAAGGAGGGGTGGGACTAGGATTGTACGAGCAGTACTTC. It yields the protein CSVEGGVGLGLYEQYF.

V is TRBV9 and J is TRBJ2-1; D is possibly TRBD2 (5 bases). CDR1 is SGDLS and CDR2 is YYNGEE in the germline V gene. CDR3 length equals 15 residues. V was trimmed by 1 base and J by 4 bases, leaving 12 bases between them. The CDR3 protein is CASSVLSGSYNEQFF. DNA of the CDR3: TGTGCCAGCAGCGTATTGTCGGGAAGTTACAATGAGCAGTTCTTC.

The chain employs TRBV5-1 and TRBJ1-3; 7 nucleotides line up with TRBD1. Germline assignment: CDR1 SGHRS and CDR2 YFSETQ. This CDR3 is 17 amino acids long. V dropped 4 bases and J dropped 2; count of bases not matched to a gene: 12. CDR3 loop: CASSNTGVTFPGNTIYF. In nucleotides, the CDR3 is TGCGCCAGCAGCAACACAGGGGTTACATTCCCTGGAAACACCATATATTTT. The full variable domain, rest sourced from reference TRBV5-1 and TRBJ1-3, is KAGVTQTPRYLIKTRGQQVTLSCSPISGHRSVSWYQQTPGQGLQFLFEYFSETQRNKGNFPGRFSGRQFSNSRSEMNVSTLELGDSALYLCASSNTGVTFPGNTIYFGEGSWLTVV.